The entry that follows covers one TCR beta chain sequence. This entry is derived from a study of CXCR3-negative and CXCR3-positive naive CD8 T cells. Researchers prepared the TRB cDNA libraries using 5' RACE with UMI labels. One entry per CDR3 protein, without DNA, is what TCRdb gives after re-calling the 5' RACE reads. This repertoire comprises around 96,000 distinct CDR3 sequences; its ten largest clones make up approximately 1.7%. Material for sequencing was naive CXCR3- CD8+ T cells from blood. Described subset: CD45RO-CCR7+CD27+CD95- naive CD8+ T cells lacking CXCR3 (TNR3-). The clonotype was recovered from a human donor in good health. Some clones in this sample may be carry-over from other donors' samples.

The CDR3: CASSLEVTNNEQFF. The rearrangement links TRBV5-1 to TRBJ2-1. The CDR3 is 14 residues long. The germline V gene encodes CDR1 SGHRS and CDR2 YFSETQ.